The 10 T cell receptor beta chains in this list originate from one sample, sequenced in a study of blood T cell repertoires in COVID-19. Sequencing used immunoSEQ multiplex PCR; TCRdb keeps in-frame clones, though not all of them. Here the sample spans fewer than 85,000 clones, about 73% being singletons. Sequencing was performed on peripheral blood. The receptors come from a woman in her 70s with acute or convalescent COVID-19.

CDR3 loop: CASSYEWGGYSNQPQHF. The CDR3 nucleotides are TGTGCCAGCAGTTACGAATGGGGCGGTTATAGCAATCAGCCCCAGCATTTT. The chain couples TRBV6-2 or TRBV6-3 to TRBJ1-5; possibly TRBD1 for D (5 bases). Germline-derived CDR1 and CDR2 are MNHEY and SVGEGT. The ends were cut back, 2 bases at V and 0 bases at J, with 14 bases in the middle. This CDR3 has 17 amino acids.

This chain joins TRBV10-3 and TRBJ1-3; TRBD1 matches at 7 bases. Germline values: CDR1 ENHRY, CDR2 SYGVKD. This CDR3 comprises 15 residues. The V segment lost 6 bases and the J segment 0 bases; nucleotides outside the gene matches: 5. CDR3 sequence reads: CAIRSDRDSGNTIYF. CDR3 DNA sequence: TGTGCCATCAGGTCCGACAGGGACTCTGGAAACACCATATATTTT.

The V gene is TRBV14, the J gene TRBJ2-7; 7 nucleotides agree with TRBD1. Germline V gives CDR1 SGHDN, CDR2 FVKESK. The junction had 9 bases not matched to a gene; V was cut back by 4 bases and J by 3 bases. The CDR3 contains 15 residues. The CDR3 sequence is CASSPVDRPFYEQYF. The CDR3 bases are TGTGCCAGCAGCCCCGTGGACAGGCCTTTCTACGAGCAGTACTTC.

This clone was detected only once. This chain connects TRBV5-1 to TRBJ2-7; D is possibly TRBD1 (6 bases). The CDR3 runs to 14 residues. In germline, CDR1 is SGHRS, CDR2 YFSETQ. V lost 0 bases and J lost 0, with 7 bases in between. The CDR3 DNA reads as TGCGCCAGCAGCTTGGCCAGGGGCTCCTACGAGCAGTACTTC. Amino acids: CASSLARGSYEQYF.

Written as DNA, the CDR3 is TGTGCCAGCAGCAAAAGTAGCGGTACGCAGTATTTT. Translation gives CASSKSSGTQYF. The chain uses TRBV3-1 (or the pseudogene TRBV3-2) and TRBJ2-3, with D possibly being TRBD2 (6 bases). The V and J ends lost 5 bases and 8 bases respectively, with 11 bases between them. Germline lookup yields CDR1 LGHDT and CDR2 YNNKEL (reference sequence). The CDR3 length is 12 residues.

The chain employs TRBV9 and TRBJ1-1, with 7 bases lining up with TRBD1. This CDR3 contains 15 residues. Trimming removed 0 bases from V and 10 bases from J; junction bases left unmatched: 12. Germline CDR1 and CDR2: SGDLS and YYNGEE. In DNA, the CDR3 is TGTGCCAGCAGCGTAGAGGCCGGGGGGGACAGTCCAGCTTTCTTT. Its protein is CASSVEAGGDSPAFF.

The V call is TRBV28, the J call TRBJ1-1, with D possibly matching TRBD1 (5 bases). The CDR3 extends over 14 amino acids. V lost 4 bases, J lost 5 bases, and 14 bases lay in between. In germline, CDR1 is MDHEN, CDR2 SYDVKM. CDR3 DNA: TGTGCCAGCAGTTGGGGGGGGTCGAGGACTGAAGCTTTCTTT. Translation gives CASSWGGSRTEAFF.

The chain recombines TRBV29-1 with TRBJ2-1, with 7 bases fitting TRBD2. V shed 3 bases and J 7 bases; nucleotides not matched to a gene: 6. The CDR3 sequence is 13 residues long. Germline V CDR1 and CDR2: SQVTM, ANQGSEA. In DNA form, the CDR3 reads TGCAGCGTTGATAATTCGGGGGGAAATGAGCAGTTCTTC. Residues: CSVDNSGGNEQFF.

The genes are TRBV5-1 and TRBJ2-5, with 7 positions matching TRBD2. The CDR3 loop spans 12 amino acids. CDR1 is SGHRS and CDR2 is YFSETQ in the germline V gene. V shed 3 bases, J shed 4 bases, and the junction held 0 bases outside the gene matches. For the CDR3, the DNA is TGCGCCAGCAGCTGGGGGGGAGAGACCCAGTACTTC. As protein: CASSWGGETQYF.

The chain recombines TRBV7-3 with TRBJ2-6; D might be TRBD1 (5 bases). The germline gives CDR1 SGHTA, CDR2 FQGTGA. The V gene lost 7 bases and the J gene lost 4 bases, with 8 bases spanning the gap. The CDR3 runs to 13 residues. CDR3 bases: TGTGCCAGCACCCCAGGGGGGGCCAACGTCCTGACTTTC. It translates to CASTPGGANVLTF. The complete variable domain, with remaining parts taken from reference TRBV7-3 and TRBJ2-6, reads GAGVSQTPSNKVTEKGKYVELRCDPISGHTALYWYRQSLGQGPEFLIYFQGTGAADDSGLPNDRFFAVRPEGSVSTLKIQRTERGDSAVYLCASTPGGANVLTFGAGSRLTVL.